The 23 T cell receptor beta chains below all came from one sample that was sequenced in a study of CD8+CD57+ T cells in acquired aplastic anemia. In patients chosen for sequencing, flow cytometry had shown CD8+CD57+ cell expansion. It was genomic DNA that served as the template for profiling TCR beta VDJ and CDR3. TCRdb fed the reads into MiXCR, producing one record per CDR3 protein. This sample has some 140,000 distinct CDR3 sequences; 52% occur once, and the top ten carry 12%. The sample comprised sorted CD4+, CD8+, or CD8+CD57+ T cells (not recorded which) from PBMCs. The source of these receptors is a human donor with aplastic anemia.

The chain is built from TRBV20-1 and TRBJ2-3; no firm D call. The CDR3 totals 12 residues. Germline assignment: CDR1 DFQATT and CDR2 SNEGSKA (reference sequence). V was trimmed by 3 bases and J by 2 bases, leaving 6 bases between them. CDR3 sequence (DNA): TGCAGTGCTAGCCGCCACACAGATACGCAGTATTTT. Its translation: CSASRHTDTQYF.

This clonotype was counted a single time. This sequence joins TRBV7-2 and TRBJ1-6, with 7 positions matching TRBD1. Germline V gene sequence: CDR1 SGHTA, CDR2 FQGNSA. This CDR3 contains 15 residues. The V gene end was trimmed by 4 bases and the J gene end by 9 bases; junction bases not matched to a gene: 9. DNA of the CDR3: TGTGCCAGCAGCTCAAACAGGGGTAGTGGTTCACCCCTCCACTTT. It yields the protein CASSSNRGSGSPLHF.

This clonotype was recorded only once. This sequence joins TRBV7-3 and TRBJ2-1; D remains ambiguous. This CDR3 is 10 amino acids long. V was trimmed by 1 base and J by 12 bases, leaving 4 bases between them. The germline V gene encodes CDR1 SGHTA and CDR2 FQGTGA. As DNA, the CDR3 is TGTGCCAGCAGCTTAAAAGGGCAGTTCTTC. Translated: CASSLKGQFF.

This clonotype was recorded at least ten times. CDR3 DNA sequence: TGTGCCAGCAGGGTAGAGAGCGGGGAGCTGTTTTTT. Protein sequence: CASRVESGELFF. This chain links TRBV6-1 with TRBJ2-2; D unclear. Germline assignment: CDR1 MNHNS and CDR2 SASEGT. This CDR3 has 12 residues. V shed 6 bases and J shed 7 bases, with 9 bases lying between them.

This clonotype was detected a few times. The chain is built from TRBV12-3 or TRBV12-4 and TRBJ1-1; 8 bases line up with TRBD1. The CDR3 covers 16 residues. V dropped 4 bases and J dropped 8; count of bases not matched to a gene: 15. Here the CDR3 reads CASSWEGAGGVLEAFF. CDR3 bases: TGTGCCAGCAGTTGGGAGGGGGCAGGGGGCGTATTGGAAGCTTTCTTT.

The sample holds one count of this clonotype. This chain joins TRBV9 and TRBJ2-5; D may match TRBD1 or TRBD2 (5 bases each). V lost 4 bases and J lost 2, with 12 bases in between. The germline V gene encodes CDR1 SGDLS and CDR2 YYNGEE. This CDR3 has 14 residues. The CDR3 DNA sequence: TGTGCCAGCAGCTTAGGGACGGATCAAGAGACCCAGTACTTC. Protein: CASSLGTDQETQYF.

The chain uses TRBV29-1 and TRBJ2-3, with D perhaps TRBD2 (5 bases). The CDR3 is 14 amino acids. V lost 3 bases and J lost 3, with 13 bases in between. Per the germline V gene, CDR1 is SQVTM and CDR2 is ANQGSEA. The CDR3 here is CSVEGPRGTDTQYF. The DNA for the CDR3 is TGCAGCGTTGAGGGCCCTAGAGGGACAGATACGCAGTATTTT.

This chain joins TRBV5-1 and TRBJ2-7; possible D gene TRBD1, 6 bases. The V gene lost 0 bases and the J gene lost 7 bases, with 14 bases spanning the gap. This CDR3 has 14 residues. Germline-derived CDR1 and CDR2 are SGHRS and YFSETQ. The CDR3 is CASSLGTVAYEQYF. CDR3 sequence (DNA): TGCGCCAGCAGCTTGGGGACAGTGGCTTATGAGCAGTACTTC.

The chain has TRBV2 and TRBJ1-5; possibly TRBD1 for D (6 bases). V was trimmed by 3 bases and J by 6 bases, leaving 12 bases between them. Germline CDR1 reads SNHLY; CDR2 reads FYNNEI. This CDR3 spans 14 amino acids. CDR3 in amino acids: CASSDRTEGQPQHF. The CDR3 DNA is TGTGCCAGCAGTGATAGGACAGAGGGTCAGCCCCAGCATTTT.

This clonotype was observed at least ten times. The chain links TRBV4-3 to TRBJ2-2, with TRBD1 identical over 7 bases. This CDR3 has 14 residues. Unmatched junction bases numbered 2, after V lost 0 bases and J lost 7 bases. Per the germline V gene, CDR1 is LGHNA and CDR2 is YSLEER. CDR3 in amino acids: CASSQDTGVGELFF. The CDR3 coding sequence is TGCGCCAGCAGCCAAGATACAGGGGTCGGGGAGCTGTTTTTT.

In this sample, this clonotype turned up many times. This chain connects TRBV19 to TRBJ2-2; weak D call: TRBD2 (5 bases). Looked up from germline, CDR1 is LNHDA and CDR2 is SQIVND (reference sequence). The V end was cut by 6 bases, the J end by 6 bases, with 14 bases between. The CDR3 spans 14 residues. Here the CDR3 DNA reads TGTGCCAGTAGCAACTCCGGGATCGCCGGGGAGCTGTTTTTT. The encoded protein is CASSNSGIAGELFF.

Details on this clonotype: This is likely a read error, given that the CDR3 carries no conserved phenylalanine or tryptophan at its end. It is unclear where the CDR3 begins or ends on the DNA, so no DNA is shown, and the CDR3 is as TCRdb lists it. This chain connects TRBV19 to TRBJ2-1; the table's D call TRBD2 went unverified against the DNA. 10 amino acids form the CDR3, both terminal residues included. CDR1 is LNHDA, CDR2 SQIVND, per germline (reference sequence). The CDR3: CASIGASGDT.

The chain links TRBV10-1 to TRBJ1-5, with 9 bases that match TRBD1. The CDR3 is 15 residues long. From germline, CDR1 is WNHNN and CDR2 SYGVQD (reference sequence). The junction had 4 bases not matched to a gene; V was cut back by 6 bases and J by 1 base. The CDR3 is CASRKQGASNQPQHF. The CDR3 region has the DNA TGCGCCAGCAGGAAACAGGGGGCGAGCAATCAGCCCCAGCATTTT.

This clonotype was seen at least ten times. The V gene is TRBV12-3 or TRBV12-4, the J gene TRBJ1-5; no definite D call. CDR3 length equals 13 residues. V gave up 4 bases and J gave up 4 bases, with 8 bases separating them. The CDR3 region is CASSWSANQPQHF. CDR3 bases: TGTGCCAGCAGTTGGTCGGCAAATCAGCCCCAGCATTTT.

V usage is TRBV7-2 and J usage is TRBJ2-7; 11 nucleotides line up with TRBD1. CDR1 and CDR2 (germline): SGHTA, FQGNSA. The J segment lost 6 bases and the V segment lost 5 bases, leaving 6 bases of the junction unmatched. This CDR3 region has 14 residues. The CDR3 reads CASSTGQGASEQYF. Written as DNA, the CDR3 is TGTGCCAGCAGCACCGGACAGGGGGCGAGCGAGCAGTACTTC.

This clonotype was found once. The rearrangement links TRBV7-2 to TRBJ2-6; no definite D call. The V end was cut by 3 bases, the J end by 9 bases, with 3 bases between. Germline lookup yields CDR1 SGHTA and CDR2 FQGNSA. This CDR3 has 11 residues. CDR3 DNA sequence: TGTGCCAGCAGCTTGGGCAACGTCCTGACTTTC. Protein sequence: CASSLGNVLTF.

This clonotype has at least ten counts. The chain joins TRBV13 to TRBJ1-2; possibly TRBD1 for D (5 bases). The CDR3 spans 13 residues. Germline V CDR1 and CDR2: PRHDT, FYEKMQ (reference sequence). The V gene lost 3 bases and the J gene lost 3 bases, with 8 bases spanning the gap. CDR3 sequence: CASSLGTDYGYTF. The DNA of the CDR3 is TGTGCCAGCAGCTTGGGGACGGACTATGGCTACACCTTC. Full variable domain (remainder filled in from reference TRBV13 and TRBJ1-2): AAGVIQSPRHLIKEKRETATLKCYPIPRHDTVYWYQQGPGQDPQFLISFYEKMQSDKGSIPDRFSAQQFSDYHSELNMSSLELGDSALYFCASSLGTDYGYTFGSGTRLTVV.

A remark on this clonotype: Since a much larger clone is just one base distant, this may be a read error. This chain connects TRBV27 to TRBJ1-5; D remains unclear. The CDR3 sequence is 14 residues long. CDR1 is MNHEY, CDR2 SMNVEV, per germline (reference sequence). The V gene lost 8 bases and the J gene lost 2 bases, with 13 bases spanning the gap. The CDR3, as DNA: TGTGCCAGCTGGGGAGGGCTGGGCAATCAGCCCCAGCATTTT. Its translation is CASWGGLGNQPQHF.

The genes are TRBV19 and TRBJ2-1; 8 bases map to TRBD2. The CDR3 totals 18 residues. V shed 1 base, J shed 4 bases, and the junction held 12 bases outside the gene matches. From germline, CDR1 is LNHDA and CDR2 SQIVND (reference sequence). CDR3 amino acids: CASSIASGLAGMYNEQFF. The DNA for the CDR3 is TGTGCCAGTAGTATAGCAAGCGGCCTAGCGGGTATGTACAATGAGCAGTTCTTC.

The V call is TRBV7-9, the J call TRBJ1-2, with unresolved D. The length of the CDR3 is 12 residues. Germline-derived CDR1 and CDR2 are SEHNR and FQNEAQ (reference sequence). V gave up 5 bases and J gave up 4 bases, with 8 bases separating them. The CDR3 coding sequence is TGTGCCAGCAGCCCCGTTACCTATGGCTACACCTTC. Protein: CASSPVTYGYTF.

This chain connects TRBV11-2 to TRBJ2-3; D call uncertain. Germline CDR1 reads SGHAT; CDR2 reads FQNNGV. Trimming pared 6 bases from V and 2 bases from J, leaving 6 bases between. The CDR3 runs to 12 residues. The chain's CDR3 is CASSFLTDTQYF. In DNA, the CDR3 is TGTGCCAGCAGTTTCCTCACAGATACGCAGTATTTT.

As regards this clonotype: A much bigger clone sits one base away, suggesting this may be a read error. The rearrangement uses TRBV12-3 or TRBV12-4 and TRBJ2-5; D gene ambiguous. The CDR3 is 18 amino acids. Trimming cost V 1 base and J 6 bases, with 24 bases left between them. The CDR3 loop is CASSLGAKVGSLRQTQYF. CDR3 coding DNA: TGTGCCAGCAGTTTAGGGGCGAAGGTAGGGTCACTACGGCAGACCCAGTACTTC.

This clonotype was counted a few times. This could be a read error, since a much larger clone is one nucleotide away. This rearrangement joins TRBV7-8 to TRBJ2-2; possibly TRBD2 for D (5 bases). Germline V gene lookup returns CDR1 SGHVS and CDR2 FQNEAQ. The CDR3 contains 16 residues. The CDR3 spells CASSSRRTPNAGELSF. The CDR3 nucleotides are TGTGCCAGCAGCTCCAGGAGGACCCCGAACGCCGGGGAGCTGTCTTTT.